These T cell receptor beta chains were read from a single sample in a study of T cell responses to AZD1222 COVID-19 vaccine. TCRdb keeps only in-frame clones here, not all; method: immunoSEQ multiplex PCR. The data contain some 130,000 clones, about 88% of them singletons. The material sequenced was peripheral blood, taken on day 0 of MenACWY control vaccination. These receptors all stem from an adult in good health. The CDR3 runs from the conserved cysteine through the conserved F or W. A D gene is named only where the DNA matches it firmly. Size values are once, few and many counts, or a class for expanded clones, and some rows have none.

v_gene: TRBV30
abundance: -
d_gene: -
j_gene: TRBJ2-7
CDR3aa: CAWSIARSYEQYF
CDR3nt: TGTGCCTGGAGTATAGCGAGATCCTACGAGCAGTACTTC

v_gene: TRBV6-5
abundance: -
d_gene: TRBD1
j_gene: TRBJ2-7
CDR3aa: CASRGPGQGLYEQYF
CDR3nt: TGTGCCAGCAGGGGTCCGGGACAGGGCCTCTACGAGCAGTACTTC

v_gene: TRBV29-1
abundance: -
d_gene: TRBD2
j_gene: TRBJ2-7
CDR3aa: CSVVGAGGHEQYF
CDR3nt: TGCAGCGTTGTCGGGGCGGGAGGCCACGAGCAGTACTTC

v_gene: TRBV3-1/TRBV3-2
abundance: -
d_gene: TRBD2
j_gene: TRBJ2-3
CDR3aa: CASSPGSSGRAGRDTQYF
CDR3nt: TGTGCCAGCAGCCCCGGTTCTAGCGGGAGGGCCGGGAGAGATACGCAGTATTTT

v_gene: TRBV7-9
abundance: -
d_gene: TRBD1
j_gene: TRBJ1-1
CDR3aa: CASSLTGGKTEAFF
CDR3nt: TGTGCCAGCAGCCTCACAGGGGGTAAGACTGAAGCTTTCTTT

v_gene: TRBV19
abundance: -
d_gene: -
j_gene: TRBJ1-2
CDR3aa: CASRADGGRYGYTF
CDR3nt: TGTGCCAGTAGAGCGGACGGAGGACGCTATGGCTACACCTTC

v_gene: TRBV28
abundance: -
d_gene: -
j_gene: TRBJ1-1
CDR3aa: CASSLNLVGGMNTEAFF
CDR3nt: TGTGCCAGCAGTTTAAACCTTGTAGGGGGTATGAACACTGAAGCTTTCTTT

v_gene: TRBV18
abundance: -
d_gene: -
j_gene: TRBJ2-7
CDR3aa: CASSPDRTEQYF
CDR3nt: TGTGCCAGCTCACCAGACAGAACCGAGCAGTACTTC

v_gene: TRBV6-2/TRBV6-3
abundance: -
d_gene: -
j_gene: TRBJ2-1
CDR3aa: CASSPTGSEQFF
CDR3nt: TGTGCCAGCAGCCCGACAGGAAGTGAGCAGTTCTTC

v_gene: TRBV27
abundance: -
d_gene: TRBD2
j_gene: TRBJ2-1
CDR3aa: CASSPLAGGPNEQFF
CDR3nt: TGTGCCAGCAGTCCGCTAGCGGGAGGGCCTAATGAGCAGTTCTTC

v_gene: TRBV19
abundance: few
d_gene: TRBD1
j_gene: TRBJ1-5
CDR3aa: CASGTGKVWNNQPQHF
CDR3nt: TGTGCCAGTGGGACAGGAAAGGTGTGGAACAATCAGCCCCAGCATTTT

v_gene: TRBV28
abundance: -
d_gene: TRBD2
j_gene: TRBJ2-1
CDR3aa: CASSLADFNNEQFF
CDR3nt: TGTGCCAGCAGCCTAGCGGACTTTAACAATGAGCAGTTCTTC

v_gene: TRBV2
abundance: -
d_gene: -
j_gene: TRBJ2-7
CDR3aa: CASSEVLGQYF
CDR3nt: TGTGCCAGCAGTGAAGTACTAGGGCAGTACTTC

v_gene: TRBV18
abundance: -
d_gene: -
j_gene: TRBJ1-3
CDR3aa: CASSPGRGNTIYF
CDR3nt: TGTGCCAGCTCGCCAGGGAGGGGAAACACCATATATTTT

v_gene: TRBV19
abundance: once
d_gene: TRBD1
j_gene: TRBJ2-2
CDR3aa: CASRNQGVGELFF
CDR3nt: TGTGCCAGTAGGAATCAGGGGGTCGGGGAGCTGTTTTTT

v_gene: TRBV7-2
abundance: -
d_gene: -
j_gene: TRBJ1-2
CDR3aa: CASSPRYRGYTF
CDR3nt: TGTGCCAGCAGCCCAAGGTACCGGGGCTACACCTTC

v_gene: TRBV19
abundance: -
d_gene: -
j_gene: TRBJ1-5
CDR3aa: CASSIDPHQPQHF
CDR3nt: TGTGCCAGTAGTATAGACCCGCATCAGCCCCAGCATTTT

v_gene: TRBV3-1/TRBV3-2
abundance: -
d_gene: -
j_gene: TRBJ2-5
CDR3aa: CASSQGRETQYF
CDR3nt: TGTGCCAGCAGCCAAGGCCGGGAGACCCAGTACTTC

v_gene: TRBV7-9
abundance: -
d_gene: -
j_gene: TRBJ1-4
CDR3aa: CASSLGYGQDEKLFF
CDR3nt: TGTGCCAGCAGCTTAGGTTATGGGCAGGATGAAAAACTGTTTTTT

v_gene: TRBV19
abundance: -
d_gene: -
j_gene: TRBJ1-5
CDR3aa: CASRIGQNLLPQHF
CDR3nt: TGTGCCAGTAGAATCGGACAGAACTTACTGCCCCAGCATTTT

v_gene: TRBV19
abundance: -
d_gene: -
j_gene: TRBJ1-6
CDR3aa: CAQRHTTPLHF
CDR3nt: TGTGCCCAAAGGCACACCACACCCCTCCACTTT

v_gene: TRBV19
abundance: -
d_gene: -
j_gene: TRBJ1-1
CDR3aa: CASSKTGNTEAFF
CDR3nt: TGTGCCAGTAGTAAAACGGGGAACACTGAAGCTTTCTTT

v_gene: TRBV3-1/TRBV3-2
abundance: -
d_gene: -
j_gene: TRBJ1-1
CDR3aa: CASSQGDGYEAFF
CDR3nt: TGTGCCAGCAGCCAAGGAGACGGATATGAAGCTTTCTTT